This T cell receptor (beta chain) was recorded in a study of blood T cell repertoires in COVID-19. About the research overall: The United States, Italy and Spain were the sources of the acute and convalescent COVID-19 samples. In each case, the material was cDNA or gDNA derived from T cells, B-cell-depleted T cells, or PBMCs.

Authors' methods: Reference gene primer amplification gave estimated nucleated cell counts. Some clones are missing from TCRdb's copy, which holds only in-frame ones; the method was immunoSEQ multiplex PCR. V and J calls and clone size come straight from that table; D and trimming were deduced from the DNA. The table has under 250,000 clones, about 83% seen once. Germline assignment: CDR1 MNHEY and CDR2 SMNVEV (reference sequence). The CDR3 consists of 13 residues. The V gene lost 6 bases and the J gene lost 4 bases, with 12 bases spanning the gap. The genes are TRBV27 and TRBJ1-2, with a possible D match to TRBD1 (6 bases). The specimen was peripheral blood. This TCR derives from a woman aged 45-65 years with active or convalescent COVID-19. In DNA form, the CDR3 reads TGTGCCAGCAGATCTGGACAGTCCTATGGCTACACCTTC. As protein: CASRSGQSYGYTF.